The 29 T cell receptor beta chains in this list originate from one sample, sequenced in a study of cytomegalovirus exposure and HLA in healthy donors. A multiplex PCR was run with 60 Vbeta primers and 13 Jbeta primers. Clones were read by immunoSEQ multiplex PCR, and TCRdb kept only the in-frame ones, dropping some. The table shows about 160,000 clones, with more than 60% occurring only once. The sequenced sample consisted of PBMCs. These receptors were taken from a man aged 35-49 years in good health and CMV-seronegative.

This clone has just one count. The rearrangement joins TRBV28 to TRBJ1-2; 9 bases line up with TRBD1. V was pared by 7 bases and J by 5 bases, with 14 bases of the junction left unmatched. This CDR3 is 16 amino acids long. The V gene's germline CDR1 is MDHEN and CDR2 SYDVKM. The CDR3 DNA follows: TGTGCCAGCAACTCCAGCCCGGGACAGGGAGATTATGGCTACACCTTC. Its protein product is CASNSSPGQGDYGYTF.

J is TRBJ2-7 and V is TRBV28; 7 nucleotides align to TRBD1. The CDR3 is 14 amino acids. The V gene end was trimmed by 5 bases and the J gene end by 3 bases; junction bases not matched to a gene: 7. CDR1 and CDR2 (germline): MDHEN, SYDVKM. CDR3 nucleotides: TGTGCCAGCAGTCCCACGGGACAGTTCTACGAGCAGTACTTC. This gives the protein CASSPTGQFYEQYF.

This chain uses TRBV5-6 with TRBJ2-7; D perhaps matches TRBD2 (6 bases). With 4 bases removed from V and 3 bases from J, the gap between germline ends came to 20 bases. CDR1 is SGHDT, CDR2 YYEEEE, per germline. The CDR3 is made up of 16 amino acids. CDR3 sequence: CASSVGRGVRDYEQYF. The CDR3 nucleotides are TGTGCCAGCAGCGTCGGCCGCGGGGTGAGGGACTACGAGCAGTACTTC.

The CDR3 DNA follows: TGTGCCAGCAGCCAAACTAGCGGGGGGGGCACAGATACGCAGTATTTT. Translated: CASSQTSGGGTDTQYF. The V call is TRBV5-4, the J call TRBJ2-3; TRBD2 aligns across 13 bases. This CDR3 spans 16 amino acids. Germline CDR1 is SGHNT and CDR2 is YYREEE (reference sequence). V gave up 4 bases and J gave up 1 base; unmatched junction bases: 3.

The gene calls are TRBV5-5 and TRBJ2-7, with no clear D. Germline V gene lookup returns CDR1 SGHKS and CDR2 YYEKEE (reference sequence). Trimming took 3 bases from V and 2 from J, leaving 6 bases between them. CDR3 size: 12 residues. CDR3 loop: CASSYGTYEQYF. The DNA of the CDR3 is TGTGCCAGCAGCTACGGTACCTACGAGCAGTACTTC.

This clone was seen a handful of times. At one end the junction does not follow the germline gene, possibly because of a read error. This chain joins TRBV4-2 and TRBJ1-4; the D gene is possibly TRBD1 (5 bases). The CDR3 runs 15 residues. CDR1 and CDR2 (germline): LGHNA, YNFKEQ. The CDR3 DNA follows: TGTGCCAGCAGCGAAGAGGGGCCAGTTAATGAAAAACTGTTTTTT. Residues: CASSEEGPVNEKLFF.

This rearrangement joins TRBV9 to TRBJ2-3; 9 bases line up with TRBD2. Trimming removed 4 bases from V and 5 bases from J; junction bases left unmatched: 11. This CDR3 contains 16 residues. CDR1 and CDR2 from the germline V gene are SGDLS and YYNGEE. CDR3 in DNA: TGTGCCAGCAGCCGCCGGGTAGCGGGGGTTTTAGATACGCAGTATTTT. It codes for CASSRRVAGVLDTQYF. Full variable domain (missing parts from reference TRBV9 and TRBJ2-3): DSGVTQTPKHLITATGQRVTLRCSPRSGDLSVYWYQQSLDQGLQFLIQYYNGEERAKGNILERFSAQQFPDLHSELNLSSLELGDSALYFCASSRRVAGVLDTQYFGPGTRLTVL.

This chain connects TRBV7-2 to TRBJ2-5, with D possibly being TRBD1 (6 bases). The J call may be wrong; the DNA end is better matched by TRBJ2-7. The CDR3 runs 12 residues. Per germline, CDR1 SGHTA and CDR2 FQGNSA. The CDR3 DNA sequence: TGTGCCAGCAGCCCACAGGGTTCCGAGCAGTACTTC. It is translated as CASSPQGSEQYF.

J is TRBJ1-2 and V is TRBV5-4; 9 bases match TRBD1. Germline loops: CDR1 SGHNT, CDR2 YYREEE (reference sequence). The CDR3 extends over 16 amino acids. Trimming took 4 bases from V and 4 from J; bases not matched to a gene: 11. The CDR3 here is CASSEGGTGSLYGYTF. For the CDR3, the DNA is TGTGCCAGCAGCGAGGGGGGGACAGGGAGCCTCTATGGCTACACCTTC.

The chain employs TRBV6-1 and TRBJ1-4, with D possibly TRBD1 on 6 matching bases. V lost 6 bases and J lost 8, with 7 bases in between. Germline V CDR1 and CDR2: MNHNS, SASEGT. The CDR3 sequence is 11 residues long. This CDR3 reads CASRDSEKLFF. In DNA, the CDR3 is TGTGCCAGCAGGGACAGCGAAAAACTGTTTTTT.

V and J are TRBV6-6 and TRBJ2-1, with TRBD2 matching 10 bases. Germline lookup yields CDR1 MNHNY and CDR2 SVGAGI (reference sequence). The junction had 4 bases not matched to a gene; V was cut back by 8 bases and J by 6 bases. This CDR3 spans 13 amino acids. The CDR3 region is CASRSGGSNEQFF. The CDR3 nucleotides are TGTGCCAGCCGTAGCGGGGGGAGCAATGAGCAGTTCTTC.

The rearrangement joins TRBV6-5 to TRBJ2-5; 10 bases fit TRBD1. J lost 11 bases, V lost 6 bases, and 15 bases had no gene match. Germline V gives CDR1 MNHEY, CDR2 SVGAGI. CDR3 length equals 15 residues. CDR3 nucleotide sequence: TGTGCCAGCAGCTCCGGGACAGGGGCCTGGAGTGAGCAGTACTTC. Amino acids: CASSSGTGAWSEQYF.

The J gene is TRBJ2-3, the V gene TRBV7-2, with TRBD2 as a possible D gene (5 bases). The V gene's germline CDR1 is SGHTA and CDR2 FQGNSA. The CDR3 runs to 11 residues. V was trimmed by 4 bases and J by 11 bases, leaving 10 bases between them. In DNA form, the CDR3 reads TGTGCCAGCAGCTCCGGGGTTAGGCAGTATTTT. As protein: CASSSGVRQYF.

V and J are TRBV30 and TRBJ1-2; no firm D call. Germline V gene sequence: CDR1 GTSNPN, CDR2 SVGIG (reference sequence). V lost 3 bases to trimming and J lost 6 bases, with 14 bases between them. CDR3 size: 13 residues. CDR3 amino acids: CAWRSQEGDGYTF. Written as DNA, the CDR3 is TGTGCCTGGAGGAGTCAGGAGGGAGATGGCTACACCTTC.

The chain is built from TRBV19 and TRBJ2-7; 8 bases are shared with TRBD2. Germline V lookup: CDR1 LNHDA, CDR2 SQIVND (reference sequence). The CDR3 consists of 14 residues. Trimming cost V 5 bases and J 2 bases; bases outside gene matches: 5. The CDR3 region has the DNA TGTGCCAGTAGTCTCGGAGCGGGGGCCTACGAGCAGTACTTC. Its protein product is CASSLGAGAYEQYF.

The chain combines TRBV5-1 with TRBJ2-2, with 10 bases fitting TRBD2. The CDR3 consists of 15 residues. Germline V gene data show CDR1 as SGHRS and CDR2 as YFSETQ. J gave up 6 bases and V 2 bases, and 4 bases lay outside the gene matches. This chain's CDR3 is CASSFSGLASGELFF. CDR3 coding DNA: TGCGCCAGCAGCTTCTCGGGACTAGCGTCCGGGGAGCTGTTTTTT.

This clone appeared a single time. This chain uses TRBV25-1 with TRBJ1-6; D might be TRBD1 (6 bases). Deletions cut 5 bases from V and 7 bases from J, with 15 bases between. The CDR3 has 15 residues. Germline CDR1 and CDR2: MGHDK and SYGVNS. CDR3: CASSRNREQNSPLHF. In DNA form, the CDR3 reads TGTGCCAGCAGTAGGAACAGGGAGCAAAATTCACCCCTCCACTTT.

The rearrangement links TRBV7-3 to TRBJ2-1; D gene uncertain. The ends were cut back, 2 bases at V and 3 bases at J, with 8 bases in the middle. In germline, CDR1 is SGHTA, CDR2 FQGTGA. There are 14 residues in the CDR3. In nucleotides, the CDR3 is TGTGCCAGCAGCTTAGTAGATGGCTACAATGAGCAGTTCTTC. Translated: CASSLVDGYNEQFF.

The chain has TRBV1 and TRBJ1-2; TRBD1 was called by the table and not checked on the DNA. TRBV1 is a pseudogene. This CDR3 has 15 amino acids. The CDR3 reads CTSTPPGTDAYGYTF. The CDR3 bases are TGCACCAGCACCCCCCCCGGGACAGACGCCTATGGCTACACCTTC.

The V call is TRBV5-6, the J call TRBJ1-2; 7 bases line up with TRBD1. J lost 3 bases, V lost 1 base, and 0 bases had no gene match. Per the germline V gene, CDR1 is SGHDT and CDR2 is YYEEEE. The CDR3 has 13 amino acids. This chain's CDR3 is CASSLTGDYGYTF. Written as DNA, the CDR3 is TGTGCCAGCAGCTTGACAGGGGACTATGGCTACACCTTC.

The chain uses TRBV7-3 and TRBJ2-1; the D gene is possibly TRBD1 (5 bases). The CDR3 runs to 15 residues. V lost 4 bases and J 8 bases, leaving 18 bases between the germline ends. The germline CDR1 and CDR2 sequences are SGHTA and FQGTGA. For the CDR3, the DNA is TGTGCCAGCAGCTCAGGGTCCGCCCGAAGGGATGAGCAGTTCTTC. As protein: CASSSGSARRDEQFF.

The chain's CDR3 is CASSLMGGGPNEQFF. The CDR3 coding sequence is TGTGCCAGCAGCTTAATGGGGGGGGGCCCCAATGAGCAGTTCTTC. This rearrangement joins TRBV11-2 to TRBJ2-1; the D gene is possibly TRBD2 (7 bases). V was shortened by 2 bases and J by 6 bases, with 14 bases between the two germline ends. Germline assignment: CDR1 SGHAT and CDR2 FQNNGV. This CDR3 contains 15 residues.

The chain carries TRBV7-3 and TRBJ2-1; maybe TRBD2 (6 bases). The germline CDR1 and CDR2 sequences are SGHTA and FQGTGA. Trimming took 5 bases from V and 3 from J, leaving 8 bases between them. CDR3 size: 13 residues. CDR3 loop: CASSKDYYNEQFF. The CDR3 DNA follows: TGTGCCAGCAGCAAGGACTACTACAATGAGCAGTTCTTC.

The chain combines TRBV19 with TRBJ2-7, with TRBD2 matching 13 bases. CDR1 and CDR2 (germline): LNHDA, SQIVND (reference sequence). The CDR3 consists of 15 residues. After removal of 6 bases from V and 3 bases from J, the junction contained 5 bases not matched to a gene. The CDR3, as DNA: TGTGCCAGTAGGGGACTAGCGGGGAGTAACTACGAGCAGTACTTC. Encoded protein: CASRGLAGSNYEQYF.

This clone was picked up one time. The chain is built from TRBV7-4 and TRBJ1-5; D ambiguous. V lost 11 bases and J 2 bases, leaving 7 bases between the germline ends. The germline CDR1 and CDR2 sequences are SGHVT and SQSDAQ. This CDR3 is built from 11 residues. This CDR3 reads CAERGNQPQHF. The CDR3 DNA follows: TGTGCCGAGAGGGGCAATCAGCCCCAGCATTTT.

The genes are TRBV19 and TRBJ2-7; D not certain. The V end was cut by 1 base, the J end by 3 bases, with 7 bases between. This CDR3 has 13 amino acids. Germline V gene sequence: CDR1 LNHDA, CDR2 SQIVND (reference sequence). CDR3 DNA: TGTGCCAGTAGTATAGGGCGGAACTACGAGCAGTACTTC. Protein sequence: CASSIGRNYEQYF. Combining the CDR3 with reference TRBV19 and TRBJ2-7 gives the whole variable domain DGGITQSPKYLFRKEGQNVTLSCEQNLNHDAMYWYRQDPGQGLRLIYYSQIVNDFQKGDIAEGYSVSREKKESFPLTVTSAQKNPTAFYLCASSIGRNYEQYFGPGTRLTVT.

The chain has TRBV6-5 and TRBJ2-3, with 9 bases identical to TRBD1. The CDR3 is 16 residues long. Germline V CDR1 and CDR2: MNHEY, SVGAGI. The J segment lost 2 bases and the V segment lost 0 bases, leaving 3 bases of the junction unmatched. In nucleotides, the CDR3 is TGTGCCAGCAGTTACTCGGGGACAGGGACCACAGATACGCAGTATTTT. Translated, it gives CASSYSGTGTTDTQYF.

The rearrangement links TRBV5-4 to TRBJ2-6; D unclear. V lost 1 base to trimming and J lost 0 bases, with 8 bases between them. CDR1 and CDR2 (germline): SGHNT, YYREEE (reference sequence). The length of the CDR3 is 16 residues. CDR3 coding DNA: TGTGCCAGCAGCTTGAAGCTGCACTCTGGGGCCAACGTCCTGACTTTC. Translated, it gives CASSLKLHSGANVLTF.

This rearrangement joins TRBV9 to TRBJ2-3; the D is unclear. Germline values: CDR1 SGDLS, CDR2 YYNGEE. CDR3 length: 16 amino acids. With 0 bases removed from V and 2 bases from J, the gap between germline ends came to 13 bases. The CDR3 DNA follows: TGTGCCAGCAGCGTAGACCCTGGGCTACTCACAGATACGCAGTATTTT. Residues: CASSVDPGLLTDTQYF.